This TCR beta chain was identified during a study of blood T cell repertoires in COVID-19. Study background: Sources were T cells, B-cell-depleted T cells, or PBMCs; the material itself was cDNA or gDNA.

The protocol was immunoSEQ multiplex PCR, while the TCRdb copy is restricted to in-frame clones and leaves out a portion. The profile covers some 200,000 clones, with about 84% appearing a single time and around 13% taken by the ten largest. This CDR3 contains 15 residues. With 1 base removed from V and 1 base from J, the gap between germline ends came to 9 bases. Germline CDR1 reads SGHNT; CDR2 reads YENEEA. The rearrangement links TRBV11-3 to TRBJ2-3, with TRBD2 as a possible D gene (5 bases). The TCR comes from a human donor in a cohort sampled during active COVID-19. The sample was peripheral blood. The CDR3 here is CASSLADGGTDTQYF. The CDR3 nucleotides read TGTGCCAGCAGCTTAGCGGACGGGGGCACAGATACGCAGTATTTT.